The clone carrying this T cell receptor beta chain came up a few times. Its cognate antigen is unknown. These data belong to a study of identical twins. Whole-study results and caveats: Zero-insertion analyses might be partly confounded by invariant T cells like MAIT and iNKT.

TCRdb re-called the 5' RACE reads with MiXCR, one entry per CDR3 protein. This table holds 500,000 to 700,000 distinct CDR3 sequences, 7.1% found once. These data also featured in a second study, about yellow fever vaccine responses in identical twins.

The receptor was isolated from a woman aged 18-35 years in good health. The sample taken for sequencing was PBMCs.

CDR3 region: CSVEGGLAGYGGPDTQYF. The CDR3 DNA follows: TGCAGCGTTGAAGGGGGACTAGCGGGTTACGGGGGGCCAGATACGCAGTATTTT. J is TRBJ2-3 and V is TRBV29-1, with 12 bases matching TRBD2. The CDR3 runs 18 residues. Germline CDR1 reads SQVTM; CDR2 reads ANQGSEA. Germline trimming cut 1 base from V and 4 bases from J; bases unmatched to any gene: 12.